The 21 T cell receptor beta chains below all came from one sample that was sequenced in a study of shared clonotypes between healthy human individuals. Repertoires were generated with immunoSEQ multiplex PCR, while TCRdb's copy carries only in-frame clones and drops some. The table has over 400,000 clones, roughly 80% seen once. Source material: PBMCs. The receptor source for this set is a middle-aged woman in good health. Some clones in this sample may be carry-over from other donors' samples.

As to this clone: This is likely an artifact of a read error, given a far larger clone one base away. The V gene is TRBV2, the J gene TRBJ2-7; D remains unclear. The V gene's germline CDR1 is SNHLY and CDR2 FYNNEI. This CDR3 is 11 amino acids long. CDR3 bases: TGTGCCGGCAGTGAACCAAAGGAGCAGTACTTC. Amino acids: CAGSEPKEQYF.

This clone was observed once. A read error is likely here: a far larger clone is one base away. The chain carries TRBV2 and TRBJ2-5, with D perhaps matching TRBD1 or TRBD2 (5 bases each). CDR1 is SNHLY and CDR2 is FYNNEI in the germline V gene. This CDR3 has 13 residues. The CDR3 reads CASSRDGQETKYF. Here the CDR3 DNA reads TGTGCCAGCAGCCGGGACGGACAAGAGACCAAGTACTTC.

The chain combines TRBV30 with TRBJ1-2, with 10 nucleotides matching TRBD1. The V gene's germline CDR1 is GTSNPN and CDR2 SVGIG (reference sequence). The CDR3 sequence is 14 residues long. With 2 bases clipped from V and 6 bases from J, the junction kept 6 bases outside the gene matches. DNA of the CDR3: TGTGCCTGGAGTTCGACAGGGGGCGGAGATGGCTACACCTTC. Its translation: CAWSSTGGGDGYTF. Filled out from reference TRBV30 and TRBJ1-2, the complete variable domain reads SQTIHQWPATLVQPVGSPLSLECTVEGTSNPNLYWYRQAAGRGLQLLFYSVGIGQISSEVPQNLSASRPQDRQFILSSKKLLLSDSGFYLCAWSSTGGGDGYTFGSGTRLTVV.

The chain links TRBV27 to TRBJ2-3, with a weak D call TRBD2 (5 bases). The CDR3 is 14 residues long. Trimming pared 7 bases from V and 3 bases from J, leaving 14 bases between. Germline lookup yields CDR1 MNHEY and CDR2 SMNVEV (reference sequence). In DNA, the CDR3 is TGTGCCAGCAAAGTGGGAGTGGGGACAGATACGCAGTATTTT. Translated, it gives CASKVGVGTDTQYF.

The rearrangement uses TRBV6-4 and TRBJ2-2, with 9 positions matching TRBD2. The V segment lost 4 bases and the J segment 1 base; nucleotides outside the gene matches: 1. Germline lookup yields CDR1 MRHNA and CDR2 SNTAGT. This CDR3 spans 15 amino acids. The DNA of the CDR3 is TGTGCCAGCAGTGCGACTAGCGGGAACACCGGGGAGCTGTTTTTT. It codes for CASSATSGNTGELFF.

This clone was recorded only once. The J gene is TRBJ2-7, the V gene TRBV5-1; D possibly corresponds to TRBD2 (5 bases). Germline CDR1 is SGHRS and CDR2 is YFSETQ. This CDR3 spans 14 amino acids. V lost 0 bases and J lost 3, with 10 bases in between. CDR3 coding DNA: TGCGCCAGCAGCTTGGGGGGAGATGGCTACGAGCAGTACTTC. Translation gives CASSLGGDGYEQYF.

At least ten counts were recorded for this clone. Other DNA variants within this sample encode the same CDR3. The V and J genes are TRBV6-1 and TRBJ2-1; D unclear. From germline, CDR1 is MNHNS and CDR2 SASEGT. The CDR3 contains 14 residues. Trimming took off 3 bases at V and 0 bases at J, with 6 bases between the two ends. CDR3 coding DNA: TGTGCCAGCAGTGATTGGAGCTCCTACAATGAGCAGTTCTTC. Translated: CASSDWSSYNEQFF.

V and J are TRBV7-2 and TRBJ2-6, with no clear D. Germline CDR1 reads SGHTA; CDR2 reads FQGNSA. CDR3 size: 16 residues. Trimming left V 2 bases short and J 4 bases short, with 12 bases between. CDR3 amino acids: CASSLTVAAGANVLTF. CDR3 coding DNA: TGTGCCAGCAGCTTAACGGTGGCAGCAGGGGCCAACGTCCTGACTTTC.

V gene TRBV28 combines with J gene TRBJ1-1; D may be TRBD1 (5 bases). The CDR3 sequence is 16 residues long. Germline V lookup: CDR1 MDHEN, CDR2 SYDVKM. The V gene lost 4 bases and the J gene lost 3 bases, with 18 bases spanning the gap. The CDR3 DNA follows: TGTGCCAGCAGTTCCCTCACGCTGGGGCTCGACACTGAAGCTTTCTTT. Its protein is CASSSLTLGLDTEAFF.

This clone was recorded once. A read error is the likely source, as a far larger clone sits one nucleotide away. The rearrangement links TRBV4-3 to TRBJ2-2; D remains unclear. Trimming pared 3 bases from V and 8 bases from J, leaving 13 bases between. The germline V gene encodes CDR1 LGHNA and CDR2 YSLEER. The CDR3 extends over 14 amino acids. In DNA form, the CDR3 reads TGCGCCAGCAGCCATAATCGCGACTGGGGGGAGCTGTTTTTT. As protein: CASSHNRDWGELFF.

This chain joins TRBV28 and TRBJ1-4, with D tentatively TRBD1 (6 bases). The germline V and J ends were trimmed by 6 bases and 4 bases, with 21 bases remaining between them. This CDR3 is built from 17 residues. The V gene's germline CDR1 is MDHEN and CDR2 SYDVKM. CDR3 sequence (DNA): TGTGCCAGCAGCTCTGGGGGAGCGGGGGCGGATAATGAAAAACTGTTTTTT. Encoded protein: CASSSGGAGADNEKLFF.

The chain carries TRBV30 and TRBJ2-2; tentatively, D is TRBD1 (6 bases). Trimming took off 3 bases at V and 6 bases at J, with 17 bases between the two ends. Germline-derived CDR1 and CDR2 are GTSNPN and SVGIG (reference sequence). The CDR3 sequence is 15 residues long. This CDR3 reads CAWRRTAMTPGELFF. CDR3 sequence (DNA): TGTGCCTGGAGGAGGACAGCGATGACCCCCGGGGAGCTGTTTTTT.

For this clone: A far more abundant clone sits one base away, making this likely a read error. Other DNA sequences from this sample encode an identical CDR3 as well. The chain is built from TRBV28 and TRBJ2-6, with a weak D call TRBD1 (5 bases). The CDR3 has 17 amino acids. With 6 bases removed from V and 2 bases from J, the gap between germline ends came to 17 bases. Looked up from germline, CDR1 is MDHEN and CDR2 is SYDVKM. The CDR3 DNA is TGTGCCAGCAGGGACAACACTACACCCCCTGGGGCCAACGTCCTGACTTTC. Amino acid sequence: CASRDNTTPPGANVLTF.

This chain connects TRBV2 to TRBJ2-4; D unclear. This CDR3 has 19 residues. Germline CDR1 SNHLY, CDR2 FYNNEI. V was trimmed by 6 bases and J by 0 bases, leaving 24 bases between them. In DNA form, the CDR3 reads TGTGCCAGCAGGGACCCCCGTGGCAGCGCTACAATAGCCAAAAACATTCAGTACTTC. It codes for CASRDPRGSATIAKNIQYF. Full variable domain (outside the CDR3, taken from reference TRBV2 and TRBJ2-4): EPEVTQTPSHQVTQMGQEVILRCVPISNHLYFYWYRQILGQKVEFLVSFYNNEISEKSEIFDDQFSVERPDGSNFTLKIRSTKLEDSAMYFCASRDPRGSATIAKNIQYFGAGTRLSVL.

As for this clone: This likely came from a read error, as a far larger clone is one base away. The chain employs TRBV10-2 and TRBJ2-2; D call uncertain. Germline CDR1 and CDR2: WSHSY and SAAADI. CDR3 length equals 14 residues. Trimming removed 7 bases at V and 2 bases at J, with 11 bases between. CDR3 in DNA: TGCGCCAGCAAGAATGACACCAACACCGGGGAGCTGTTTTTT. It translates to CASKNDTNTGELFF.

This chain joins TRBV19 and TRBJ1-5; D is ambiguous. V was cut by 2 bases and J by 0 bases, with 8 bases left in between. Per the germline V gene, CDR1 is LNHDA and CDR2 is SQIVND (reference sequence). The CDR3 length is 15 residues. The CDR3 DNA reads TGTGCCAGTAGTATAATTCGGGATAGCAATCAGCCCCAGCATTTT. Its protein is CASSIIRDSNQPQHF.

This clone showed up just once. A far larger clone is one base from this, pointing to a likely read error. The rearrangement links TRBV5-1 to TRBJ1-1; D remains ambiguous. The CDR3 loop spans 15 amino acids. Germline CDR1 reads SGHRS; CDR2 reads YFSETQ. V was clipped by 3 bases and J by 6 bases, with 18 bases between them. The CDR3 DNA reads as TGCGCCAGCAGCTGGGCGGTTGGCGGCCTGTCTGAAGCTTTCTTT. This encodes CASSWAVGGLSEAFF.

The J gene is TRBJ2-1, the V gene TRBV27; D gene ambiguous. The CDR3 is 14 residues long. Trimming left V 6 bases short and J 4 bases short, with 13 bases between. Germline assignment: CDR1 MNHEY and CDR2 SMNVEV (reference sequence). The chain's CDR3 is CASRTRKGYNEQFF. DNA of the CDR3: TGTGCCAGCAGGACCCGTAAGGGTTACAATGAGCAGTTCTTC.

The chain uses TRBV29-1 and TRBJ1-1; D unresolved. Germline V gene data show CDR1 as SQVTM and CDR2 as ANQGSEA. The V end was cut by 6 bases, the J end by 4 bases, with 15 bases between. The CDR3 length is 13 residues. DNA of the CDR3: TGCAGCGTACCTACCGACTGGGGCACTGAAGCTTTCTTT. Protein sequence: CSVPTDWGTEAFF.

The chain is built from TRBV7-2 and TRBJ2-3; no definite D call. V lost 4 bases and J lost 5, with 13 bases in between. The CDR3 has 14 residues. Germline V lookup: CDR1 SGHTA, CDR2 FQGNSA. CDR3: CASSYPFRLDTQYF. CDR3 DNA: TGTGCCAGCAGCTATCCCTTCCGTTTAGATACGCAGTATTTT.

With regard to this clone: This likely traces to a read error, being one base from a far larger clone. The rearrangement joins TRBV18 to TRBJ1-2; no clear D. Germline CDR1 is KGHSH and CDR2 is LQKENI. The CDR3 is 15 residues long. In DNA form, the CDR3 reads TGTACCAGCTCTCAAACCCGGGAGACATCCTATGGCTACACCTTC. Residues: CTSSQTRETSYGYTF.